The source of this T cell receptor (beta chain) is a study of T cell responses to AZD1222 COVID-19 vaccine. General study findings and limits: Vaccination with two AZD1222 doses was followed by a rise in Spike-specific TCR breadth and depth. Within unmutated variant regions lay the reported targets of nearly half of spike-specific TCRs.

Profiling relied on immunoSEQ multiplex PCR, and the TCRdb table lists in-frame clones only, not all of them. The sample has around 140,000 clones; 80% to 95% are singletons. As concerns this clone: Its antigen is not identified.

Trimming shortened V by 6 bases and J by 10 bases, and 19 bases separated the two germline ends. Germline CDR1 SGHTA, CDR2 FQGNSA. The CDR3 contains 14 residues. Here the sequenced sample was peripheral blood, taken on day 0 of AZD1222 vaccination. The chain employs TRBV7-2 and TRBJ2-1; perhaps TRBD2 as D (7 bases). The source is an adult in good health. CDR3: CASRLGGLASEQFF. In DNA, the CDR3 is TGTGCCAGCAGATTGGGGGGGCTAGCATCCGAGCAGTTCTTC.